Shown below are 9 T cell receptor beta chains from a single sample sequenced in a study of T-cell memory formation after mild COVID-19. TCRdb re-analysed the 5' RACE reads in MiXCR, keeping a single row per CDR3 protein. The table shows some 130,000 distinct CDR3 sequences, with approximately 15% occurring only once. The sample was PBMCs or a T cell subset sorted from them (not recorded which). Every receptor here comes from a man between 18 and 29 years old who had mild COVID-19 (a few samples of this study predate the infection). Cell type and time point are not known.

This clonotype was detected only a few times. The rearrangement uses TRBV7-2 and TRBJ1-2; the D gene is possibly TRBD1 (5 bases). Trimming took 5 bases from V and 6 from J, leaving 16 bases between them. Germline loops: CDR1 SGHTA, CDR2 FQGNSA. The CDR3 consists of 14 residues. Written as DNA, the CDR3 is TGTGCCAGCAGCCGGTGGGACCGAATAAATGGCTACACCTTC. Protein sequence: CASSRWDRINGYTF.

This rearrangement joins TRBV20-1 to TRBJ1-2; no clear D gene. Germline CDR1 is DFQATT and CDR2 is SNEGSKA (reference sequence). V lost 5 bases and J 6 bases, leaving 13 bases between the germline ends. The CDR3 is 12 amino acids. Here the CDR3 DNA reads TGCAGTGCTGGGCAGACCCGTGATGGCTACACCTTC. This sequence encodes CSAGQTRDGYTF.

This chain links TRBV5-1 with TRBJ2-3; D gene uncertain. Germline CDR1 reads SGHRS; CDR2 reads YFSETQ. The CDR3 runs 13 residues. Trimming took 3 bases from V and 3 from J, leaving 8 bases between them. The CDR3 sequence: CASSSQATDTQYF. The CDR3 nucleotides are TGCGCCAGCAGCTCCCAGGCTACAGATACGCAGTATTTT.

The chain recombines TRBV5-4 with TRBJ2-1, with 8 bases fitting TRBD2. This CDR3 contains 15 residues. In germline, CDR1 is SGHNT, CDR2 YYREEE (reference sequence). Trimming removed 5 bases from V and 0 bases from J; junction bases left unmatched: 4. CDR3 amino acids: CASRGGGLSYNEQFF. The CDR3 DNA reads as TGTGCCAGCAGGGGCGGGGGGCTCTCCTACAATGAGCAGTTCTTC.

This clonotype appeared a few times. The chain has TRBV30 and TRBJ1-1; the D is unclear. V lost 0 bases, J lost 1 base, and 12 bases lay in between. The CDR3 consists of 15 residues. Germline CDR1 reads GTSNPN; CDR2 reads SVGIG (reference sequence). CDR3 DNA sequence: TGTGCCTGGAGTGTACCGGGTCGGTGGAACACTGAAGCTTTCTTT. Amino acids: CAWSVPGRWNTEAFF. The full variable domain, its missing parts supplied by reference TRBV30 and TRBJ1-1, is SQTIHQWPATLVQPVGSPLSLECTVEGTSNPNLYWYRQAAGRGLQLLFYSVGIGQISSEVPQNLSASRPQDRQFILSSKKLLLSDSGFYLCAWSVPGRWNTEAFFGQGTRLTVV.

The chain links TRBV12-3 or TRBV12-4 to TRBJ1-1; D unresolved. With 8 bases removed from V and 4 bases from J, the gap between germline ends came to 14 bases. The CDR3 sequence is 13 residues long. In DNA form, the CDR3 reads TGTGCCAGCGGATTTCAGAGAACCACTGAAGCTTTCTTT. Its translation is CASGFQRTTEAFF.

The chain has TRBV7-2 and TRBJ2-1; TRBD2 aligns across 12 bases. With V trimmed by 1 base and J by 4 bases, 2 bases remained unmatched. The CDR3 loop spans 16 amino acids. Germline V gene sequence: CDR1 SGHTA, CDR2 FQGNSA. The CDR3, as DNA: TGTGCCAGCAGCTTAGTCACTAGCGGGGGGTACAATGAGCAGTTCTTC. Its translation: CASSLVTSGGYNEQFF.

This clonotype was recorded at least ten times. This chain links TRBV7-9 with TRBJ1-1; no clear D. Trimming took 4 bases from V and 1 from J, leaving 10 bases between them. Germline values: CDR1 SEHNR, CDR2 FQNEAQ (reference sequence). CDR3 size: 14 residues. The CDR3 DNA reads as TGTGCCAGCAGCTCCAGGATCCAGAACACTGAAGCTTTCTTT. Encoded protein: CASSSRIQNTEAFF. The variable domain in full, with the rest retrieved from reference TRBV7-9 and TRBJ1-1, is DTGVSQNPRHKITKRGQNVTFRCDPISEHNRLYWYRQTLGQGPEFLTYFQNEAQLEKSRLLSDRFSAERPKGSFSTLEIQRTEQGDSAMYLCASSSRIQNTEAFFGQGTRLTVV.

The chain joins TRBV12-3 or TRBV12-4 to TRBJ2-7; TRBD2 matches 7 bases. Trimming cost V 6 bases and J 3 bases; bases outside gene matches: 11. The CDR3 has 15 residues. DNA for the CDR3: TGTGCCAGCAGGCCAGGAGGGACGGGGGGCTACGAGCAGTACTTC. This sequence encodes CASRPGGTGGYEQYF.